This is a list of T cell receptor beta chains from one sample in a study of early T cells in non-severe SARS-CoV-2 infection. In TCRdb, the 5' RACE reads were re-called with MiXCR into one record per CDR3 protein. The table includes around 77,000 distinct CDR3 sequences, roughly a tenth detected once. This specimen was whole blood, taken at baseline. Every receptor here comes from an adult who was a healthcare worker with PCR-confirmed SARS-CoV-2 infection or an uninfected control (not recorded which). The CDR3 runs from the conserved cysteine through the conserved F or W. Each record gives: D gene, V gene, J gene, clone size, CDR3 DNA, CDR3 protein. D genes are given only for firm matches. Clone size is not always given. Where it is, it says once, few, many or a class for expanded clones.

>.|TRBV5-1|TRBJ1-4|many
TGCGCCAGCAGCTTGAGGGACGACGGCGACAAACTGTTTTTT
CASSLRDDGDKLFF
>TRBD1|TRBV5-1|TRBJ2-7|.
TGCGCCAGCAGCCTCAGACAGGGGGTCTACGAGCAGTACTTC
CASSLRQGVYEQYF
>.|TRBV13|TRBJ2-1|many
TGTGCCAGCAGCACCGGGATAGGCCGCTCCTACAATGAGCAGTTCTTC
CASSTGIGRSYNEQFF
>TRBD1|TRBV20-1|TRBJ1-2|.
TGCAGTGCTGGACAGGGGGCACTTGGCGGCTACACCTTC
CSAGQGALGGYTF
>TRBD1|TRBV20-1|TRBJ1-3|many
TGCAGTGCTAGATCAGGGGGCGGAAACACCATATATTTT
CSARSGGGNTIYF
>TRBD2|TRBV2|TRBJ2-1|many
TGTGCCAGCAAAGAACTAGCGGGGGGCCCACCTTCGAAGCAGTTCTTC
CASKELAGGPPSKQFF
>TRBD1|TRBV30|TRBJ1-6|.
TGTGCCTGGAGCGTGGGACAGGAAAAATCACCCCTCCACTTT
CAWSVGQEKSPLHF
>.|TRBV7-2|TRBJ2-7|.
TGTGCCAGCAGCTACAGAAGGGGATTGATCGACGAGCAGTACTTC
CASSYRRGLIDEQYF
>TRBD1|TRBV9|TRBJ2-5|.
TGTGCCAGCAGCGCTGGGACAGGGATCCAAGAGACCCAGTACTTC
CASSAGTGIQETQYF
>TRBD1|TRBV6-2/TRBV6-3|TRBJ1-5|few
TGTGCCAGCAGTGAGGACAGGGAAACACGGTTAAAGCCCCAGCATTTT
CASSEDRETRLKPQHF
>.|TRBV19|TRBJ2-7|few
TGTGCCAGTGCGGTCGCAGCCGGGCGAGACTACGAGCAGTACTTC
CASAVAAGRDYEQYF
>.|TRBV20-1|TRBJ1-5|many
TGCAGTGCTAGAGTAGGGGGGAATCAGCCCCAGCATTTT
CSARVGGNQPQHF
>TRBD2|TRBV5-1|TRBJ2-5|many
TGCGCCAGCAGCTTGAAGAACGGGGGGGCCGAGACCCAGTACTTC
CASSLKNGGAETQYF
>TRBD1|TRBV19|TRBJ1-5|.
TGTGCCAGTAGGTGGGACAGGGATAGCAATCAGCCCCAGCATTTT
CASRWDRDSNQPQHF
>.|TRBV6-2/TRBV6-3|TRBJ1-2|many
TGTGCCAGCAGTTCCGTCAGGCTCTATGGCTACACCTTC
CASSSVRLYGYTF
>.|TRBV5-1|TRBJ2-3|few
TGCGCCAGCCGGTCCCCTAGCACAGATACGCAGTATTTT
CASRSPSTDTQYF
>.|TRBV12-3/TRBV12-4|TRBJ1-2|few
TGTGCCAGCAGCATGGGACATTTTAACTATGGCTACACCTTC
CASSMGHFNYGYTF
>.|TRBV12-3/TRBV12-4|TRBJ2-6|many
TGTGCCAGCAGGTCTGGGACAAAGAACCCCAACGTCCTGACTTTC
CASRSGTKNPNVLTF
>TRBD1|TRBV5-1|TRBJ2-3|.
TGCGCCAGCAGCCTTGGACAGGTTAGCACAGATACGCAGTATTTT
CASSLGQVSTDTQYF
>TRBD1|TRBV20-1|TRBJ1-2|many
TGCAGTGCTGGAGGGACAGGGACTAACTATGGCTACACCTTC
CSAGGTGTNYGYTF